Shown below are 22 T cell receptor beta chains from a single sample sequenced in a study of preoperative IRX-2 immunotherapy in early breast cancer. Treatment given: preoperative locoregional IRX-2 cytokine immunotherapy. Data came from immunoSEQ multiplex PCR; TCRdb stores just in-frame clones and leaves some out. The sample lists more than 50,000 clones; approximately 95% were seen once. This specimen was collected from a patient treated with IRX-2 immunotherapy. Source of these receptors: a human donor with breast cancer.

The genes are TRBV9 and TRBJ2-1; TRBD2 matches at 11 bases. This CDR3 region has 15 residues. The germline CDR1 and CDR2 sequences are SGDLS and YYNGEE. J lost 4 bases, V lost 6 bases, and 6 bases had no gene match. The DNA for the CDR3 is TGTGCCAGCACCCCCACTAGCGGGGGATACAATGAGCAGTTCTTC. This gives the protein CASTPTSGGYNEQFF.

This clone was detected once. This CDR3 reads CASSPPYTGRPYEQYF. The CDR3 DNA reads as TGTGCCAGCTCACCACCGTACACAGGCCGACCCTACGAGCAGTACTTC. The genes are TRBV18 and TRBJ2-7, with TRBD1 as a possible D gene (5 bases). The V end lost 0 bases, the J end lost 2 bases, and 14 bases lay between the germline ends. Germline V gene sequence: CDR1 KGHSH, CDR2 LQKENI. The CDR3 length is 16 residues.

This rearrangement joins TRBV15 to TRBJ2-3; 12 bases fit TRBD1. V was clipped by 1 base and J by 5 bases; unmatched bases: 4. Germline loops: CDR1 LNHNV, CDR2 YYDKDF (reference sequence). The CDR3 runs 16 residues. CDR3 sequence: CATSRGDRGRRDTQYF. The CDR3, as DNA: TGTGCCACCAGCAGAGGGGACAGGGGGCGCCGAGATACGCAGTATTTT.

The rearrangement joins TRBV6-5 to TRBJ2-3; 11 bases match TRBD2. The CDR3 covers 15 residues. Per germline, CDR1 MNHEY and CDR2 SVGAGI. J lost 5 bases, V lost 6 bases, and 7 bases had no gene match. This CDR3 is CASSPLAGGGDTQYF. The CDR3 coding sequence is TGTGCCAGCAGCCCTCTAGCGGGGGGAGGAGATACGCAGTATTTT.

The chain recombines TRBV5-1 with TRBJ2-3; the match to TRBD1 covers 10 bases. V trimming: 4 bases; J trimming: 0 bases; junction bases outside the gene matches: 5. The CDR3 is 16 residues long. The germline gives CDR1 SGHRS, CDR2 YFSETQ. CDR3: CASSQRGQGSTDTQYF. For the CDR3, the DNA is TGCGCCAGCAGCCAGCGGGGACAGGGGAGCACAGATACGCAGTATTTT.

The chain combines TRBV9 with TRBJ2-3, with 11 nucleotides matching TRBD2. Germline CDR1 reads SGDLS; CDR2 reads YYNGEE. V lost 6 bases and J lost 6; bases outside the gene matches: 6. The CDR3 sequence is 14 residues long. The CDR3: CASTARTSGDTQYF. CDR3 coding DNA: TGTGCCAGCACCGCCAGGACTAGCGGGGATACGCAGTATTTT.

The chain links TRBV7-8 to TRBJ2-3; D perhaps matches TRBD1 (5 bases). CDR3 length: 14 residues. From germline, CDR1 is SGHVS and CDR2 FQNEAQ. The V end lost 2 bases, the J end lost 9 bases, and 15 bases lay between the germline ends. CDR3 protein: CASSLISSPGTQYF. The CDR3 region has the DNA TGTGCCAGCAGCTTAATTTCTTCCCCAGGGACGCAGTATTTT. Full variable domain (outside the CDR3, taken from reference TRBV7-8 and TRBJ2-3): GAGVSQSPRYKVAKRGQDVALRCDPISGHVSLFWYQQALGQGPEFLTYFQNEAQLDKSGLPSDRFFAERPEGSVSTLKIQRTQQEDSAVYLCASSLISSPGTQYFGPGTRLTVL.

This sequence joins TRBV6-5 and TRBJ1-1; 8 nucleotides align to TRBD1. CDR3 length equals 13 residues. CDR1 and CDR2 from the germline V gene are MNHEY and SVGAGI. V shed 6 bases and J 5 bases; nucleotides not matched to a gene: 5. The CDR3 coding sequence is TGTGCCAGCAGCCTCGACAGGGGAACTGAAGCTTTCTTT. Protein sequence: CASSLDRGTEAFF.

The chain's CDR3 is CASSLRLAGGRETQYF. The CDR3, as DNA: TGTGCCAGCAGCCTAAGACTAGCGGGGGGTCGGGAGACCCAGTACTTC. The V gene is TRBV4-2, the J gene TRBJ2-5, with TRBD2 matching 13 bases. With 4 bases clipped from V and 5 bases from J, the junction kept 7 bases outside the gene matches. The germline V gene has CDR1 LGHNA and CDR2 YNFKEQ. The CDR3 sequence is 16 residues long.

The J gene is TRBJ2-7, the V gene TRBV7-2, with 7 bases aligning to TRBD2. Trimming removed 3 bases from V and 4 bases from J; junction bases left unmatched: 6. The CDR3 extends over 14 amino acids. Germline CDR1 and CDR2: SGHTA and FQGNSA. The CDR3 DNA sequence: TGTGCCAGCAGCTTCGGGCGGGAGCGGTACGAGCAGTACTTC. Protein sequence: CASSFGRERYEQYF.

This clone was detected once. V gene TRBV7-9 combines with J gene TRBJ1-4; 7 bases line up with TRBD1. Germline V gives CDR1 SEHNR, CDR2 FQNEAQ (reference sequence). The junction had 16 bases not matched to a gene; V was cut back by 5 bases and J by 7 bases. The CDR3 is 17 amino acids. The CDR3 bases are TGTGCCAGCAGCCCAAACGTGTTAGGGGGCACGGGTGAAAAACTGTTTTTT. As protein: CASSPNVLGGTGEKLFF.

V usage is TRBV18 and J usage is TRBJ2-3, with TRBD2 identical over 11 bases. Germline lookup yields CDR1 KGHSH and CDR2 LQKENI. J was trimmed by 2 bases and V by 2 bases; bases with no gene match: 9. The CDR3 consists of 18 residues. The CDR3 coding sequence is TGTGCCAGCTCACCAAGACCCCTAGCGGGGGGTCCCACAGATACGCAGTATTTT. This encodes CASSPRPLAGGPTDTQYF.

This chain joins TRBV28 and TRBJ1-1; 8 nucleotides align to TRBD1. The CDR3 has 14 amino acids. With V trimmed by 3 bases and J by 1 base, 1 base remained unmatched. The germline V gene has CDR1 MDHEN and CDR2 SYDVKM. CDR3 sequence reads: CASSLGQENTEAFF. The CDR3 DNA reads as TGTGCCAGCAGTTTGGGACAGGAGAACACTGAAGCTTTCTTT. Full variable domain (remainder filled in from reference TRBV28 and TRBJ1-1): DVKVTQSSRYLVKRTGEKVFLECVQDMDHENMFWYRQDPGLGLRLIYFSYDVKMKEKGDIPEGYSVSREKKERFSLILESASTNQTSMYLCASSLGQENTEAFFGQGTRLTVV.

The chain recombines TRBV28 with TRBJ2-2; TRBD1 matches 7 bases. The V gene end was trimmed by 7 bases and the J gene end by 4 bases; junction bases not matched to a gene: 18. This CDR3 has 18 residues. The V gene's germline CDR1 is MDHEN and CDR2 SYDVKM. This CDR3 is CASKYATGSRFGTGELFF. The DNA for the CDR3 is TGTGCCAGCAAGTATGCGACAGGGTCGCGGTTTGGCACCGGGGAGCTGTTTTTT.

The chain has TRBV7-6 and TRBJ2-1; 7 bases line up with TRBD1. Germline CDR1 is SGHVS and CDR2 is FNYEAQ. J gave up 4 bases and V 9 bases, and 6 bases lay outside the gene matches. The CDR3 sequence is 13 residues long. As DNA, the CDR3 is TGTGCCAGTAGGGGGACAGAATACAATGAGCAGTTCTTC. It encodes CASRGTEYNEQFF.

This chain uses TRBV7-3 with TRBJ2-1; a possible D gene is TRBD1 (5 bases). CDR3 size: 17 residues. The germline V gene has CDR1 SGHTA and CDR2 FQGTGA. The germline V and J ends were trimmed by 0 bases and 8 bases, with 20 bases remaining between them. The CDR3 spells CASSLTGFLGAGDEQFF. CDR3 DNA: TGTGCCAGCAGCTTAACCGGTTTTCTTGGGGCCGGAGATGAGCAGTTCTTC.

The genes are TRBV2 and TRBJ2-7; TRBD2 matches at 7 bases. Germline V gives CDR1 SNHLY, CDR2 FYNNEI. The V and J ends lost 7 bases and 1 base, in that order; junction bases with no gene match: 7. The CDR3 totals 14 residues. The CDR3 loop reads CASNSGRFSYEQYF. The CDR3 DNA follows: TGTGCCAGCAATAGCGGGCGTTTTTCCTACGAGCAGTACTTC. The full variable domain, in which reference TRBV2 and TRBJ2-7 provide the parts outside the CDR3, is EPEVTQTPSHQVTQMGQEVILRCVPISNHLYFYWYRQILGQKVEFLVSFYNNEISEKSEIFDDQFSVERPDGSNFTLKIRSTKLEDSAMYFCASNSGRFSYEQYFGPGTRLTVT.

The gene calls are TRBV28 and TRBJ2-7, with a tentative D call TRBD2 (6 bases). The length of the CDR3 is 13 residues. Deletions cut 6 bases from V and 6 bases from J, with 15 bases between. CDR1 and CDR2 from the germline V gene are MDHEN and SYDVKM. CDR3 residues: CASRGGGRGEQYF. CDR3 nucleotide sequence: TGTGCCAGCAGAGGCGGAGGGCGGGGCGAGCAGTACTTC.

V gene TRBV5-1 combines with J gene TRBJ1-6, with 9 bases fitting TRBD1. The CDR3 consists of 15 residues. The V segment lost 4 bases and the J segment 9 bases; nucleotides outside the gene matches: 8. In germline, CDR1 is SGHRS, CDR2 YFSETQ. CDR3 sequence reads: CASSESGTGISPLHF. CDR3 coding DNA: TGCGCCAGCAGCGAGTCCGGGACAGGGATTTCACCCCTCCACTTT.

This clone is a singleton in its sample. The gene calls are TRBV19 and TRBJ2-3, with a possible D match to TRBD2 (6 bases). This CDR3 has 16 amino acids. Germline CDR1 and CDR2: LNHDA and SQIVND (reference sequence). The ends were cut back, 5 bases at V and 2 bases at J, with 17 bases in the middle. CDR3 in DNA: TGTGCCAGTAGTCACCCCGGGGCGGGATACACAGATACGCAGTATTTT. Its protein is CASSHPGAGYTDTQYF.

The chain couples TRBV9 to TRBJ1-2; no clear D. The V end was cut by 0 bases, the J end by 4 bases, with 10 bases between. Germline-derived CDR1 and CDR2 are SGDLS and YYNGEE. CDR3 size: 14 residues. For the CDR3, the DNA is TGTGCCAGCAGCGTAGCTACAGATAGCTATGGCTACACCTTC. It yields the protein CASSVATDSYGYTF.

The chain combines TRBV7-8 with TRBJ1-4; D call uncertain. Between the trimmed V and J ends, which lost 7 bases and 0 bases, there was a span of 6 bases. This CDR3 is built from 13 residues. The V gene's germline CDR1 is SGHVS and CDR2 FQNEAQ. The CDR3: CASTISTNEKLFF. The CDR3 DNA reads as TGTGCCAGCACCATATCAACTAATGAAAAACTGTTTTTT.